This record concerns one T cell receptor beta chain sequence. The data were taken from a study of blood T cell repertoires in COVID-19. Study summary: Spain, Italy and the United States supplied samples that represented acute and convalescent COVID-19.

Trimming shortened V by 8 bases and J by 2 bases, and 13 bases separated the two germline ends. CDR1 is SNHLY, CDR2 FYNNEI, per germline. The CDR3 is 13 amino acids. Profiling relied on immunoSEQ multiplex PCR, and the TCRdb table lists in-frame clones only, not all of them. The table lists about 260,000 clones, about 83% of them singletons. Cohort placement rested on clinical history that participants reported themselves. The clonotype was recovered from a woman aged 45-59 years who had recovered from COVID-19. The rearrangement links TRBV2 to TRBJ2-7; no clear D. The specimen was PBMCs or T cells enriched from blood (not recorded which). The CDR3: CASGKTFTYEQYF. The CDR3 nucleotides read TGTGCCAGCGGAAAGACTTTCACCTACGAGCAGTACTTC.